These T cell receptor beta chains were read from a single sample in a study of beta chain features in type 1 diabetes. Sequenced by immunoSEQ multiplex PCR; TCRdb stores in-frame clones only, minus some. The sample records fewer than 200,000 clones, around 8% being singletons. Sample: central memory CD4+ T cells from blood. The receptors were sampled from a man between 18 and 29 years old in good health. Both conserved end residues are part of each CDR3. The D gene is left open where the match is weak. Not all rows give a size; the values are once, few, many and, for expanded clones, a class.

D: TRBD1
size: NA
J: TRBJ2-3
V: TRBV5-4
CDR3: CASSLGQSTDTQYF
DNA: TGTGCCAGCAGCCTGGGACAGAGCACAGATACGCAGTATTTT

D: TRBD1
size: few
J: TRBJ1-1
V: TRBV4-2
CDR3: CASSLHRGQNTEAFF
DNA: TGTGCCAGCAGCCTCCACAGGGGACAGAACACTGAAGCTTTCTTT

D: NA
size: NA
J: TRBJ2-2
V: TRBV11-2
CDR3: CASSPTTNTGELFF
DNA: TGTGCCAGCAGCCCTACTACGAACACCGGGGAGCTGTTTTTT

D: TRBD2
size: NA
J: TRBJ2-3
V: TRBV6-6
CDR3: CASRSSGGNSDTQYF
DNA: TGTGCCAGCAGGTCTAGCGGGGGGAATTCAGATACGCAGTATTTT

D: TRBD1
size: NA
J: TRBJ1-5
V: TRBV7-2
CDR3: CASIQTGRGQPQHF
DNA: TGTGCCAGCATCCAGACAGGGCGAGGTCAGCCCCAGCATTTT

D: NA
size: few
J: TRBJ2-7
V: TRBV6-6
CDR3: CASSYGQGIYEQYF
DNA: TGTGCCAGCAGTTACGGTCAGGGGATCTACGAGCAGTACTTC

D: TRBD2
size: few
J: TRBJ2-5
V: TRBV7-9
CDR3: CASSPRRQRGQETQYF
DNA: TGTGCCAGCAGCCCCCGACGGCAGCGGGGCCAAGAGACCCAGTACTTC

D: TRBD1
size: NA
J: TRBJ1-1
V: TRBV28
CDR3: CASSKPEGQGAEAFF
DNA: TGTGCCAGCAGTAAGCCTGAGGGACAGGGGGCTGAAGCTTTCTTT

D: NA
size: few
J: TRBJ2-1
V: TRBV4-3
CDR3: CASKGAGSYNEQFF
DNA: TGCGCTAGCAAAGGTGCAGGCTCCTACAATGAGCAGTTCTTC

D: NA
size: NA
J: TRBJ2-7
V: TRBV7-9
CDR3: CASARAYEQYF
DNA: TGTGCCAGCGCACGGGCCTACGAGCAGTACTTC

D: TRBD1
size: NA
J: TRBJ2-2
V: TRBV5-4
CDR3: CASSSVTRDRGLTGELFF
DNA: TGTGCCAGCAGCTCTGTAACCCGGGACAGGGGGCTCACCGGGGAGCTGTTTTTT

D: NA
size: few
J: TRBJ1-1
V: TRBV4-1
CDR3: CASSQDWLGTVNTEAFF
DNA: TGCGCCAGCAGCCAAGATTGGTTGGGCACGGTAAACACTGAAGCTTTCTTT

D: NA
size: NA
J: TRBJ2-1
V: TRBV29-1
CDR3: CSVEDTGIYYNEQFF
DNA: TGCAGCGTTGAAGACACCGGGATTTACTACAATGAGCAGTTCTTC

D: TRBD1
size: NA
J: TRBJ1-2
V: TRBV2
CDR3: CASDLIQGVDGYTF
DNA: TGTGCCAGCGACCTTATCCAGGGGGTGGATGGCTACACCTTC

D: NA
size: many
J: TRBJ2-1
V: TRBV7-6
CDR3: CASSLAPASHEQFF
DNA: TGTGCCAGCAGCTTAGCACCCGCGAGTCATGAGCAGTTCTTC

D: NA
size: few
J: TRBJ2-3
V: TRBV6-1
CDR3: CASSDGLYTDTQYF
DNA: TGTGCCAGCAGTGACGGACTATACACAGATACGCAGTATTTT

D: TRBD1
size: NA
J: TRBJ1-1
V: TRBV4-3
CDR3: CASSLDRVTEAFF
DNA: TGCGCCAGCAGTCTTGACAGGGTTACTGAAGCTTTCTTT

D: NA
size: NA
J: TRBJ2-3
V: TRBV4-2
CDR3: CASSQAGGMPTDTQYF
DNA: TGTGCCAGCAGCCAAGCTGGGGGGATGCCGACAGATACGCAGTATTTT

D: NA
size: few
J: TRBJ1-2
V: TRBV6-5
CDR3: CASSYSIGGGYGYTF
DNA: TGTGCCAGCAGTTACTCGATCGGGGGAGGCTATGGCTACACCTTC

D: NA
size: NA
J: TRBJ2-2
V: TRBV7-3
CDR3: CASSVLSTGELFF
DNA: TGTGCCAGCAGCGTTTTATCTACCGGGGAGCTGTTTTTT

D: NA
size: many
J: TRBJ2-3
V: TRBV7-7
CDR3: CASSPGVAVTDTQYF
DNA: TGTGCCAGCAGCCCCGGAGTAGCGGTTACAGATACGCAGTATTTT

D: TRBD1
size: few
J: TRBJ2-1
V: TRBV7-2
CDR3: CAINANRRQGVNEQFF
DNA: TGTGCCATCAACGCCAATAGAAGACAGGGAGTCAATGAGCAGTTCTTC

D: NA
size: few
J: TRBJ1-2
V: TRBV6-5
CDR3: CASSLERADYGYTF
DNA: TGTGCCAGCAGCCTGGAGAGGGCTGACTATGGCTACACCTTC

D: NA
size: NA
J: TRBJ2-2
V: TRBV6-1
CDR3: CASSGTTGTELFF
DNA: TGTGCCAGCAGTGGCACTACCGGTACGGAGCTGTTTTTT

D: NA
size: NA
J: TRBJ2-2
V: TRBV9
CDR3: CASSVASGVNTGELFF
DNA: TGTGCCAGCAGCGTAGCGTCGGGAGTAAACACCGGGGAGCTGTTTTTT

D: NA
size: NA
J: TRBJ2-6
V: TRBV19
CDR3: CASTMSSGANVLTF
DNA: TGTGCCAGTACCATGTCCTCTGGGGCCAACGTCCTGACTTTC

D: TRBD1
size: NA
J: TRBJ1-5
V: TRBV7-9
CDR3: CASSLGETGIYSNQPQHF
DNA: TGTGCCAGCAGCTTAGGGGAGACAGGGATCTATAGCAATCAGCCCCAGCATTTT

D: NA
size: few
J: TRBJ2-2
V: TRBV5-1
CDR3: CASSNLGTGELFF
DNA: TGCGCCAGCAGCAATCTCGGGACCGGGGAGCTGTTTTTT

D: NA
size: few
J: TRBJ1-1
V: TRBV27
CDR3: CASSSRGRLNTEAFF
DNA: TGTGCCAGCAGTTCCCGTGGGAGACTGAACACTGAAGCTTTCTTT

D: NA
size: NA
J: TRBJ1-2
V: TRBV28
CDR3: CASSLNRGTYGYTF
DNA: TGTGCCAGCAGTTTAAATAGGGGGACCTATGGCTACACCTTC

D: NA
size: few
J: TRBJ2-4
V: TRBV19
CDR3: CASLNRKTGIQYF
DNA: TGTGCCAGCCTGAACAGGAAAACGGGCATTCAGTACTTC

D: NA
size: NA
J: TRBJ1-2
V: TRBV7-9
CDR3: CASESRGRYGYTF
DNA: TGTGCCAGCGAGAGCAGGGGTAGATATGGCTACACCTTC

D: NA
size: few
J: TRBJ1-2
V: TRBV6-5
CDR3: CASSSHQTANYGYTF
DNA: TGTGCCAGCAGTTCCCATCAGACAGCGAACTATGGCTACACCTTC

D: TRBD1
size: NA
J: TRBJ1-5
V: TRBV6-5
CDR3: CASSSGTGVNQPQHF
DNA: TGTGCCAGCAGTTCAGGGACAGGGGTAAATCAGCCCCAGCATTTT

D: NA
size: NA
J: TRBJ2-7
V: TRBV6-1
CDR3: CASSEALRHRGLYEQYF
DNA: TGTGCCAGCAGTGAAGCGCTGAGGCACAGGGGACTCTACGAGCAGTACTTC

D: TRBD2
size: NA
J: TRBJ2-3
V: TRBV7-3
CDR3: CASSLLAGSDTQYF
DNA: TGTGCCAGCAGCTTACTAGCGGGATCCGATACGCAGTATTTT

D: NA
size: NA
J: TRBJ2-5
V: TRBV7-2
CDR3: CASSSRANRETQYF
DNA: TGTGCCAGCAGCTCGCGAGCTAACCGGGAGACCCAGTACTTC

D: TRBD1
size: NA
J: TRBJ1-6
V: TRBV6-5
CDR3: CASRKDRDSPLHF
DNA: TGTGCCAGCAGGAAAGACAGGGATTCACCCCTCCACTTT

D: NA
size: many
J: TRBJ2-1
V: TRBV30
CDR3: CAWSVSSLANEQFF
DNA: TGTGCCTGGAGTGTTTCCTCCTTGGCCAATGAGCAGTTCTTC

D: NA
size: few
J: TRBJ2-2
V: TRBV14
CDR3: CASSQDRRHRITGELFF
DNA: TGTGCCAGCAGCCAAGACCGGCGGCACCGGATAACCGGGGAGCTGTTTTTT

D: NA
size: NA
J: TRBJ1-1
V: TRBV6-4
CDR3: CASSAGASNTEAFF
DNA: TGTGCCAGCAGTGCAGGGGCATCGAACACTGAAGCTTTCTTT

D: TRBD2
size: NA
J: TRBJ2-1
V: TRBV5-1
CDR3: CASSEGTSGDYNEQFF
DNA: TGCGCCAGCAGCGAAGGGACTAGCGGAGATTACAATGAGCAGTTCTTC

D: TRBD1
size: NA
J: TRBJ1-4
V: TRBV6-6
CDR3: CASSLGQGYEKLFF
DNA: TGTGCCAGCAGTTTAGGACAGGGGTATGAAAAACTGTTTTTT